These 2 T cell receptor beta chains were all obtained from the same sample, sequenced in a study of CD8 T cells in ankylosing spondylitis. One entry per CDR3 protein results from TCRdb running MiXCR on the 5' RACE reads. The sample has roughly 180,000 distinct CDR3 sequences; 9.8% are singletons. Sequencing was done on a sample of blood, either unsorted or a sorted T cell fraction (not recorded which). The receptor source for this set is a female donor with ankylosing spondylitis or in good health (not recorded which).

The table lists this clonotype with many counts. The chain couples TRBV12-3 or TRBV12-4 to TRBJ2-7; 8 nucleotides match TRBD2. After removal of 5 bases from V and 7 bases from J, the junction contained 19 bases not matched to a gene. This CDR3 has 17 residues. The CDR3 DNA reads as TGTGCCAGCAGTCCCGTATTGGCGCTAGCACGGGAGGGTGAGCAGTACTTC. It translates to CASSPVLALAREGEQYF.

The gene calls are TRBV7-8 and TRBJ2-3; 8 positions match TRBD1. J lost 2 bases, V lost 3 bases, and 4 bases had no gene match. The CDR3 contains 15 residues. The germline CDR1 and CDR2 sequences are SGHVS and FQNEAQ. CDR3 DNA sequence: TGTGCCAGCAGCTTCGAACAGGGGGACACAGATACGCAGTATTTT. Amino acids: CASSFEQGDTDTQYF.